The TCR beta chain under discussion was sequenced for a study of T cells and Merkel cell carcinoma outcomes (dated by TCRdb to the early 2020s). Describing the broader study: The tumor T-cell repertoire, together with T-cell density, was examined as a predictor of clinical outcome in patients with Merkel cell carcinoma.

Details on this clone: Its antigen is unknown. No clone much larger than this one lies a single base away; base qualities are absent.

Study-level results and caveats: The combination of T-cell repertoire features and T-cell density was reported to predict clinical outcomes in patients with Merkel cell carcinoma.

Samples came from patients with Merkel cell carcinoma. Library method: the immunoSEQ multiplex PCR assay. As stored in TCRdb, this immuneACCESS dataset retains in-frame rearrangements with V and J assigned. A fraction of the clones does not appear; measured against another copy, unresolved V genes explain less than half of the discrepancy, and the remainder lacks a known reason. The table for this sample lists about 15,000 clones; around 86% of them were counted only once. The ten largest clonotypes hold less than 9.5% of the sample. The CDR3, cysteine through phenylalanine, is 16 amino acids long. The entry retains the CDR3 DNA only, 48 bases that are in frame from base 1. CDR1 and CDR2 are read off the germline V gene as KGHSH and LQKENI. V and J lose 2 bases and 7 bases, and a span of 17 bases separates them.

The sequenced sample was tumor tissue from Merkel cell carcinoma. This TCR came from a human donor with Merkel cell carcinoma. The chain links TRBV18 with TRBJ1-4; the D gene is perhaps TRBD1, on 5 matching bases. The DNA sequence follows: TGTGCCAGCTCACCAAACGGTACGGGACGGTCTGAAAAACTGTTTTTT. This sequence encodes CASSPNGTGRSEKLFF.